The present entry profiles one T cell receptor beta chain with its context. Its antigen remains unknown. The sample belongs to a study of molecular identifiers for immune sequencing clone quantification. This CDR3 has 15 residues. Looked up from germline, CDR1 is SGHTA and CDR2 is FQGNSA. V lost 5 bases to trimming and J lost 0 bases; unmatched junction nucleotides: 5. Points from the study as a whole: Jurkat TCR RNA from one cell was spiked into 1 million or so naive cells, and it was reportedly detectable there. Under 1% of molecules in naive cells, but over 97% of effector molecules, belonged to clones above 20 RNA copies.

When naive CD8 T cells were sorted, they were gated as CD8+CD4-CCR7+CD45RA+. Listed TCR primers and previously described methods were used for bulk TCR libraries. TCRdb recomputed calls from the PCR reads with MiXCR, one row per CDR3 protein. The data show about 640,000 distinct CDR3 sequences, about 20% seen once. The chain uses TRBV7-2 and TRBJ2-7, with 9 bases lining up with TRBD1. Sequencing used naive CD8+ T cells from blood, with Jurkat cell RNA spiked in. Sample subset: FACS-sorted CD8+CD4-CCR7+CD45RA+ naive T cells. The sequence came from a human donor in good health. Some libraries in this study had Jurkat cell RNA spiked in. Here the CDR3 reads CASSEWDRASYEQYF. The CDR3 nucleotides are TGTGCCAGCAGCGAATGGGACAGGGCCTCCTACGAGCAGTACTTC.